Listed below are T cell receptor beta chains from one sample, sequenced in a study of cytomegalovirus exposure and HLA in healthy donors. Sequencing was performed with immunoSEQ multiplex PCR; in TCRdb, only in-frame clones are kept and a portion is missing. In the table there are around 190,000 clones, approximately 85% of which are singletons. The material sequenced was PBMCs. The receptors come from a woman aged 50 to 65 in good health and CMV-seronegative. Each CDR3 is given with its conserved first and last residue. The D gene is left open where the match is weak. Size is omitted from some rows. Given values are once, few, many or a class for expanded clones.

j_call v_call d_call clone_size cdr3_nt cdr3_aa
TRBJ2-1 TRBV11-2 TRBD1 NA TGTGCCAGCAGAACAACAGGGGGCAATGAGCAGTTCTTC CASRTTGGNEQFF
TRBJ1-3 TRBV5-4 NA NA TGTGCCAGCAGCTTGAACGGGTTATTCTCTGGAAACACCATATATTTT CASSLNGLFSGNTIYF
TRBJ1-1 TRBV6-1 NA NA TGTGCCAGCAGTGAATACAGGGCAGCTGAAGCTTTCTTT CASSEYRAAEAFF
TRBJ1-5 TRBV19 TRBD1 once TGTGCCAGTATCGGGACAGGGGGACTGTATAGCAATCAGCCCCAGCATTTT CASIGTGGLYSNQPQHF
TRBJ2-7 TRBV28 NA NA TGTGCCAGCAGCTTCCCCCAAAAAATCTACGAGCAGTACTTC CASSFPQKIYEQYF
TRBJ2-7 TRBV5-1 NA NA TGCGCCAGCAGCTTGGAACCCTCTCAGGGGAGCGACTTC CASSLEPSQGSDF
TRBJ2-7 TRBV28 NA NA TGTGCCAGCAACCTGCTTAAGGGAGGTGAGCAGTACTTC CASNLLKGGEQYF
TRBJ2-1 TRBV28 NA NA TGTGCCAGCAGAAGGGCTAGCTATGATGAGCAGTTCTTC CASRRASYDEQFF
TRBJ1-5 TRBV7-2 NA NA TGTGCCAGCAGCTTAGGTTGGGGGGACCAGCCCCAGCATTTT CASSLGWGDQPQHF
TRBJ1-5 TRBV12-5 NA NA TGTGCTAGTGGTTTGGAAGGGGGCAATCAGCCCCAGCATTTT CASGLEGGNQPQHF
TRBJ1-2 TRBV7-2 NA NA TGTGCCAGCAGCTCATACAGCCTCTACTATGGCTACACCTTC CASSSYSLYYGYTF
TRBJ2-3 TRBV6-1 TRBD1 NA TGTGCCAGCACCTTACAGGGGGGCACAGATACGCAGTATTTT CASTLQGGTDTQYF
TRBJ2-1 TRBV29-1 NA few TGCAGCGTGAGGTTGAGTAGCACCTACAATGAGCAGTTCTTC CSVRLSSTYNEQFF
TRBJ2-1 TRBV5-4 TRBD2 few TGTGCCAGCAGCCCCCAGGCGGGAGCGCACAATGAGCAGTTCTTC CASSPQAGAHNEQFF
TRBJ2-3 TRBV19 TRBD2 NA TGTGCCAGTAGTATAGTAGCGGGAGGCGCAGATACGCAGTATTTT CASSIVAGGADTQYF
TRBJ2-1 TRBV18 NA NA TGTGCCAGCTCACCACCGACGGGGATTAAGGGCAATGAGCAGTTCTTC CASSPPTGIKGNEQFF
TRBJ1-2 TRBV6-1 NA NA TGTGCCAGCTACGCTTATCTCGGGGGGGCAGATGGCTACACCTTC CASYAYLGGADGYTF
TRBJ1-6 TRBV18 TRBD1 NA TGTGCCAGCTCACCTCCGGGACAGAATAATTCACCCCTCCACTTT CASSPPGQNNSPLHF
TRBJ2-7 TRBV5-1 NA NA TGCGCCAGCAGCTTACTGGTTACCTCCTACGAGCAGTACTTC CASSLLVTSYEQYF
TRBJ2-7 TRBV19 NA NA TGTGCCAGTAGTATAGATCTGGGCAGAACCTACGAGCAGTACTTC CASSIDLGRTYEQYF
TRBJ1-1 TRBV5-1 NA NA TGCGCCAGCAGCTTGGCGGACTCCATGAACACTGAAGCTTTCTTT CASSLADSMNTEAFF
TRBJ2-7 TRBV5-1 TRBD1 NA TGCGCCAGCAGCTTGGGGGGGACAGCTTACGAGCAGTACTTC CASSLGGTAYEQYF
TRBJ1-1 TRBV9 TRBD1 NA TGTGCCAGCAGCCCCCGTCGACAGGGGGAAGGCAACACTGAAGCTTTCTTT CASSPRRQGEGNTEAFF
TRBJ2-5 TRBV28 TRBD2 NA TGTGCCAGCAGTTCCCCGGGACTAAAACTCCAAGAGACCCAGTACTTC CASSSPGLKLQETQYF
TRBJ2-7 TRBV27 TRBD1 NA TGTGCCAGCAGCCGGACCGGGACAGGGACCTACGAGCAGTACTTC CASSRTGTGTYEQYF
TRBJ2-7 TRBV28 NA NA TGTGCCAGCAGTTTCGGGTGGTCCTACGAGCAGTACTTC CASSFGWSYEQYF
TRBJ2-2 TRBV7-9 NA NA TGTTCCAGCAGCTCTTGGGACTTTTACCAGGACACCGGGGAGCTGTTTTTT CSSSSWDFYQDTGELFF
TRBJ2-3 TRBV9 NA NA TGTGCCAGCAGCGTAAGGGGTTCACGGAGCACAGATACGCAGTATTTT CASSVRGSRSTDTQYF
TRBJ2-6 TRBV18 TRBD1 NA TGTGCCAGCTCATCGGGACAGGCTGGGGCCAACGTCCTGACTTTC CASSSGQAGANVLTF
TRBJ2-1 TRBV10-1 NA once TGCGCCAGCAGTGCCGTAAGGACAAGGACCCACAATGAGCAGTTCTTC CASSAVRTRTHNEQFF
TRBJ2-1 TRBV7-2 TRBD1 once TGTGCCAGCAGCTACGGGGACAGGGAGCAGTTCTTC CASSYGDREQFF
TRBJ1-4 TRBV4-2 NA NA TGTGCCAGCAGCCGCCTCGGAGATCTTAATGAAAAACTGTTTTTT CASSRLGDLNEKLFF
TRBJ1-2 TRBV7-2 NA NA TGTGCCAGCAGTCTAGGGGCAGGGGAGAGTGGCTACACCTTC CASSLGAGESGYTF
TRBJ2-7 TRBV11-2 NA NA TGTGCCAGCAGCTTAAAGGGGGAGCAGTACTTC CASSLKGEQYF
TRBJ1-3 TRBV11-2 TRBD1 NA TGTGCCAGCAGCTTCGACAGGGCAAGAAACACCATATATTTT CASSFDRARNTIYF
TRBJ2-3 TRBV5-4 TRBD2 few TGTGCCAGCAGCCCAGGACTAGCTGGGGATACGCAGTATTTT CASSPGLAGDTQYF
TRBJ2-7 TRBV6-1 NA NA TGTGCCAGCAGTGAGCGGGGTGGCGAGCAGTACTTC CASSERGGEQYF
TRBJ1-4 TRBV5-5 TRBD1 once TGTGCCAGCAGCCTTGGTGGGACAGGGAAAGAAAAACTGTTTTTT CASSLGGTGKEKLFF
TRBJ1-3 TRBV2 NA NA TGTGCCAGCAGTGAAAGGGGGTCTGGAAACACCATATATTTT CASSERGSGNTIYF
TRBJ2-1 TRBV27 NA NA TGTGCCAGCAGTTTACTGGCTAGAGGTAGCAATGAGCAGTTCTTC CASSLLARGSNEQFF
TRBJ2-6 TRBV19 TRBD2 NA TGTACCAGTAGTACCCCGGGACTAGCCTCTGGGGCCAACGTCCTGACTTTC CTSSTPGLASGANVLTF
TRBJ1-2 TRBV30 TRBD1 NA TGTGCCTGGAACACACAGGGGGCAAGAGGCTACACCTTC CAWNTQGARGYTF
TRBJ1-2 TRBV4-2 TRBD1 NA TGTGCCAGCAGCCGAATGACAGGGATGGAGGCTGGCTACACCTTC CASSRMTGMEAGYTF
TRBJ2-3 TRBV9 NA NA TGTGCCAGCGCGGTCGTTAGCACAGATACGCAGTATTTT CASAVVSTDTQYF